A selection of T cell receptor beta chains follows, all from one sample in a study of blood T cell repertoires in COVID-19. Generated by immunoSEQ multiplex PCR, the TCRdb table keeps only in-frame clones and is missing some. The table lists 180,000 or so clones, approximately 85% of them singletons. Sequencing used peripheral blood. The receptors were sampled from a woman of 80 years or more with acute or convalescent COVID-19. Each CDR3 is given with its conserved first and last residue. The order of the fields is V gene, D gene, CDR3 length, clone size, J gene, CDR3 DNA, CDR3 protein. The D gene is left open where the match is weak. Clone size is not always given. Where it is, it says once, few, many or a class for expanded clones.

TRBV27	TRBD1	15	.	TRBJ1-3	TGTGCCAGCAGGTTACAGGGGCAAGGTGGAAACACCATATATTTT	CASRLQGQGGNTIYF
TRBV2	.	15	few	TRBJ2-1	TGTGCCCTAAGGAGGGGGCCTAGCTCCTACAATGAGCAGTTCTTC	CALRRGPSSYNEQFF
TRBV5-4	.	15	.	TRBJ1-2	TGTGCCAGCAGCTTGGCCGACAGCCCCTTTAAGGGCTACACCTTC	CASSLADSPFKGYTF
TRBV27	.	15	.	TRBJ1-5	TGTGCCAGCAGTTTAGTGGGGACAACTTATCAGCCCCAGCATTTT	CASSLVGTTYQPQHF
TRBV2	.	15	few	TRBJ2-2	TGTGCCAGCAGTGATGGCAGGATCAACACCGGGGAGCTGTTTTTT	CASSDGRINTGELFF
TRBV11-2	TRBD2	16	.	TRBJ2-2	TGTGCCAGCAGCCCTAATAGCGGGAGGAACACCGGGGAGCTGTTTTTT	CASSPNSGRNTGELFF
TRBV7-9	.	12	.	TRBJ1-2	TGTGCCAGCAGCTTAGGGCAGTATGGCTACACCTTC	CASSLGQYGYTF
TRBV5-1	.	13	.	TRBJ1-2	TGCGCCAGCAGCCCGGGGACATACTATGGCTACACCTTC	CASSPGTYYGYTF
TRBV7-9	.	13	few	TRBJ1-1	TGTGCCAGCAGCGTTAACAGGGCTACTGAAGCTTTCTTT	CASSVNRATEAFF
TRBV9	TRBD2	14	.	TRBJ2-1	TGTGCCAGCAGCGCCGGGGGGTTGTCCAATGAGCAGTTCTTC	CASSAGGLSNEQFF
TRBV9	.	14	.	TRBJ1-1	TGTGCCAGCAGCCCCAGTTGGGCGAACACTGAAGCTTTCTTT	CASSPSWANTEAFF
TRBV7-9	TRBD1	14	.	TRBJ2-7	TGTGCCAGCAGCTTAACCAGGACAGGGGACGAGCAGTACTTC	CASSLTRTGDEQYF
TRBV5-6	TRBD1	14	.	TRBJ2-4	TGTGCCAGCAGCGTACAGGGGGCCAAAAACATTCAGTACTTC	CASSVQGAKNIQYF
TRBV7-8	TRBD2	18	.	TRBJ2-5	TGTGCCAGCAGCTCCGGACTAGCGGGGGGTCTAACCCAAGAGACCCAGTACTTC	CASSSGLAGGLTQETQYF
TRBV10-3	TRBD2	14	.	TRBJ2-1	TGTGCCGTCCAAACTAGCGGGCTTTCCAATGAGCAGTTCTTC	CAVQTSGLSNEQFF
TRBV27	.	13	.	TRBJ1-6	TGTGCCAGCAGTTGGGGCAGGGATTCACCCCTCCACTTT	CASSWGRDSPLHF
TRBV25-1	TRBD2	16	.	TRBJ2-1	TGTGCCAGCAGTGATCGTTCGGCTAGCGGGAGTCGTGAGCAGTTCTTC	CASSDRSASGSREQFF
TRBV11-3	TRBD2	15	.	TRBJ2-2	TGTGCCAGCAGCCACGGGACTAGCGGGTCCGGGGAGCTGTTTTTT	CASSHGTSGSGELFF
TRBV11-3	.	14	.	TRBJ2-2	TGTGCCAGCGGCGGCAACGCGAACACCGGGGAGCTGTTTTTT	CASGGNANTGELFF
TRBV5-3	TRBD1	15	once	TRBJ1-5	TGTGCCAGAAGCACAGGGGCCTTAAGCAATCAGCCCCAGCATTTT	CARSTGALSNQPQHF
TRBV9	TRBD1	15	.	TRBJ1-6	TGTGCCAGCAGCGCAAGGACAGGGGGCGATTCACCCCTCCACTTT	CASSARTGGDSPLHF
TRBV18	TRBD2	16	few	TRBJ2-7	TGTGCCAGCTCACCACGAAACCTAGCGGGGAGCTACGAGCAGTACTTC	CASSPRNLAGSYEQYF
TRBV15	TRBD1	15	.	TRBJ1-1	TGTGCCACCAGCCCTAGAGGGACAGGGGACACTGAAGCTTTCTTT	CATSPRGTGDTEAFF
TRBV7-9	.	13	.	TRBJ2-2	TGTGCCAGCAGCTACAGGGCGGACGGGGAGCTGTTTTTT	CASSYRADGELFF
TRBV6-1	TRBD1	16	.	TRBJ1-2	TGTGCCAGCAGTCAAGGGGGGACAGGGGGCGTCTATGGCTACACCTTC	CASSQGGTGGVYGYTF
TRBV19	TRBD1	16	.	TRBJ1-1	TGTGCCAGTAGTGAGCGGCGGGGACAGGGTAACACTGAAGCTTTCTTT	CASSERRGQGNTEAFF
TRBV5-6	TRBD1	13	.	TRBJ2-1	TGTGCCAGCAGCTTGCTACAGGGGATTAATCAGTTCTTC	CASSLLQGINQFF
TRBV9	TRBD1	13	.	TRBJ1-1	TGTGCCAGCAGCCCAGGGGGGAGGACTGAAGCTTTCTTT	CASSPGGRTEAFF
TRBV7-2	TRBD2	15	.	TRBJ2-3	TGTGCCAGCAGCTTAGACGGGGGGTCCTCAGATACGCAGTATTTT	CASSLDGGSSDTQYF
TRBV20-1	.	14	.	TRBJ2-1	TGCAGTGCTAGTTCCGGAGTCGGCTACAATGAGCAGTTCTTC	CSASSGVGYNEQFF
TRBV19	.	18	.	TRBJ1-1	TGTGCCAGTAGTTTGAGGTCGTCAAGGTTCGAGATGAACACTGAAGCTTTCTTT	CASSLRSSRFEMNTEAFF
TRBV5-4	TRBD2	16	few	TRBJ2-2	TGTGCCAGCAGCCCGGGGGGCGGGAGGGCCCCCGGGGAGCTGTTTTTT	CASSPGGGRAPGELFF
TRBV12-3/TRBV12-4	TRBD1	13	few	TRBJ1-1	TGTGCCAGCAGTACGGGACAGGGTCTTGAAGCTTTCTTT	CASSTGQGLEAFF
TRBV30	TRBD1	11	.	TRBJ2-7	TGTGCCTGGAGCCCTCAGACAGGGCTGTACTTC	CAWSPQTGLYF
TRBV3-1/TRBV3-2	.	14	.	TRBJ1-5	TGTGCCAGCAGCCAACTAGGGGTGGCTCAGCCCCAGCATTTT	CASSQLGVAQPQHF
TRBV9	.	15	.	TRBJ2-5	TGTGCCAGCAGCGTAGCTTACGGGGGATGGGAGACCCAGTACTTC	CASSVAYGGWETQYF
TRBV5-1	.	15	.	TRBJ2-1	TGCGCCAGCAGCTTGGGGAGTACCTCCTACAATGAGCAGTTCTTC	CASSLGSTSYNEQFF
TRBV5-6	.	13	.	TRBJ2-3	TGTGCCAGCAGCTTGGACACCACAGATACGCAGTATTTT	CASSLDTTDTQYF
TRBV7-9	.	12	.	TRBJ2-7	TGTGCCAGCAGCCAAGCTGAGGCGTCTCGGTACTTC	CASSQAEASRYF
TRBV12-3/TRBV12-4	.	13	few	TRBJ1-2	TGTGCCAGCAGTTCAAACACAGGTTGGGGCTACACCTTC	CASSSNTGWGYTF